A selection of T cell receptor beta chains follows, all from one sample in a study of blood T cells in healthy people across ages. TCRdb reprocessed the 5' RACE reads via MiXCR and lists one record per CDR3 protein. The sample consists of over 950,000 distinct CDR3 sequences, approximately 38% of them appearing once. Sequencing was carried out using blood. Source of these receptors: a man between 18 and 29 years old in good health. Both conserved end residues are part of each CDR3. A D gene is named only where the DNA matches it firmly. The size field is filled for only some rows; it gives once, few, many or a size class.

D gene: TRBD2
CDR3 length: 13
V gene: TRBV6-6
J gene: TRBJ2-7
clone size: few
CDR3 DNA: TGTGCCAGCAGTAGAAATTCGGGACTAGAGCAGTACTTC
CDR3 protein: CASSRNSGLEQYF

D gene: TRBD2
CDR3 length: 15
V gene: TRBV9
J gene: TRBJ2-1
clone size: once
CDR3 DNA: TGTGCCAGTAGCCCGACTGCGACTAGCGGGGACAATATGTTCTTC
CDR3 protein: CASSPTATSGDNMFF

D gene: .
CDR3 length: 13
V gene: TRBV12-3/TRBV12-4
J gene: TRBJ1-6
clone size: many
CDR3 DNA: TGTGCCAGCCGCAGTTCCTATAATTCACCCCTCCACTTT
CDR3 protein: CASRSSYNSPLHF

D gene: .
CDR3 length: 13
V gene: TRBV20-1
J gene: TRBJ2-3
clone size: few
CDR3 DNA: TGCAGTGCTGCCACAGGGGAGGCAGATACGCAGTATTTT
CDR3 protein: CSAATGEADTQYF

D gene: .
CDR3 length: 15
V gene: TRBV5-6
J gene: TRBJ1-6
clone size: few
CDR3 DNA: TGTGCCAGCAGCTTGGGTCTCACCGGGAATTCACCCCTCCACTTT
CDR3 protein: CASSLGLTGNSPLHF

D gene: TRBD1
CDR3 length: 14
V gene: TRBV20-1
J gene: TRBJ1-1
clone size: few
CDR3 DNA: TGCAGTGCCCCTAGACAGGGAAGGAGCACTGAAGCTTTCTTT
CDR3 protein: CSAPRQGRSTEAFF

D gene: .
CDR3 length: 14
V gene: TRBV7-9
J gene: TRBJ1-1
clone size: .
CDR3 DNA: TGTGCCAGCAGCTTAGGTAAGGCGGGCACTGAAGCTTTCTTT
CDR3 protein: CASSLGKAGTEAFF

D gene: TRBD1
CDR3 length: 16
V gene: TRBV4-2
J gene: TRBJ1-4
clone size: many
CDR3 DNA: TGTGCCAGCAGCCAGCCTCCCGGGACAGGGTCCGAAAAACTGTTTTTT
CDR3 protein: CASSQPPGTGSEKLFF

D gene: TRBD1
CDR3 length: 15
V gene: TRBV5-6
J gene: TRBJ2-4
clone size: .
CDR3 DNA: TGTGCCAGCAGCTCACAGGGGAGAACCAAAAACATTCAGTACTTC
CDR3 protein: CASSSQGRTKNIQYF

D gene: TRBD1
CDR3 length: 14
V gene: TRBV20-1
J gene: TRBJ1-1
clone size: .
CDR3 DNA: TGCAGTGCCAAAACAGGGGCCTTGAACACTGAAGCTTTCTTT
CDR3 protein: CSAKTGALNTEAFF

D gene: .
CDR3 length: 15
V gene: TRBV2
J gene: TRBJ2-3
clone size: .
CDR3 DNA: TGTGCCAGCAGTGGAGGACAGATTAGCACAGATACGCAGTATTTT
CDR3 protein: CASSGGQISTDTQYF

D gene: .
CDR3 length: 15
V gene: TRBV21-1
J gene: TRBJ1-2
clone size: few
CDR3 DNA: TGTGCCAGGGATTATGACAGGGAGGAAGTCTATGGCTACACCTTC
CDR3 protein: CARDYDREEVYGYTF

D gene: .
CDR3 length: 17
V gene: TRBV14
J gene: TRBJ2-7
clone size: .
CDR3 DNA: TGTGCCAGCAGCCAAGATTTCGGGCTAGCGCCTAGAAATGAGCAGTACTTC
CDR3 protein: CASSQDFGLAPRNEQYF

D gene: TRBD1
CDR3 length: 13
V gene: TRBV10-3
J gene: TRBJ1-2
clone size: .
CDR3 DNA: TGTGCCATCAGCACTGGGACAGGGAATGGCTACACCTTC
CDR3 protein: CAISTGTGNGYTF

D gene: .
CDR3 length: 12
V gene: TRBV30
J gene: TRBJ2-3
clone size: .
CDR3 DNA: TGTGCCTGCCGGGCGAAAAGGGATACGCAGTATTTT
CDR3 protein: CACRAKRDTQYF

D gene: TRBD2
CDR3 length: 15
V gene: TRBV2
J gene: TRBJ2-1
clone size: few
CDR3 DNA: TGTGCCAGCAGTGATAGACTAGCGGAATACAATGAGCAGTTCTTC
CDR3 protein: CASSDRLAEYNEQFF

D gene: .
CDR3 length: 14
V gene: TRBV12-3/TRBV12-4
J gene: TRBJ1-5
clone size: few
CDR3 DNA: TGTGCCAGCAGTTTGCGGGGTGGAAGTCAGCCCCAGCATTTT
CDR3 protein: CASSLRGGSQPQHF

D gene: .
CDR3 length: 13
V gene: TRBV4-2
J gene: TRBJ2-7
clone size: .
CDR3 DNA: TGTGCCAGCAGCCTCGGACAGTTAAACGAGCAGTACTTC
CDR3 protein: CASSLGQLNEQYF

D gene: .
CDR3 length: 12
V gene: TRBV28
J gene: TRBJ1-5
clone size: .
CDR3 DNA: TGTGCCAGCAGATGGGGAAATCAGCCCCAGCATTTT
CDR3 protein: CASRWGNQPQHF

D gene: TRBD2
CDR3 length: 17
V gene: TRBV7-2
J gene: TRBJ2-1
clone size: .
CDR3 DNA: TGTGCCAGCAGCTTATTACTAGCGGGGGCATCCTACAATGAGCAGTTCTTC
CDR3 protein: CASSLLLAGASYNEQFF

D gene: .
CDR3 length: 14
V gene: TRBV12-3/TRBV12-4
J gene: TRBJ2-5
clone size: many
CDR3 DNA: TGTGCCAGCAGCCCATCGGACATACAAGAGACCCAGTACTTC
CDR3 protein: CASSPSDIQETQYF

D gene: TRBD1
CDR3 length: 17
V gene: TRBV4-1
J gene: TRBJ2-3
clone size: few
CDR3 DNA: TGCGCCAGCAGCCAAGCCAGCCAGGGGGCTTTCACAGATACGCAGTATTTT
CDR3 protein: CASSQASQGAFTDTQYF

D gene: TRBD1
CDR3 length: 14
V gene: TRBV29-1
J gene: TRBJ1-1
clone size: .
CDR3 DNA: TGCAGCGTCCCCAAGGAAGGACAGGGTACTGAAGCTTTCTTT
CDR3 protein: CSVPKEGQGTEAFF

D gene: TRBD1
CDR3 length: 13
V gene: TRBV2
J gene: TRBJ2-7
clone size: .
CDR3 DNA: TGTGCCAGAGGACAGGCCTACTACAATGAGCAGTACTTC
CDR3 protein: CARGQAYYNEQYF

D gene: .
CDR3 length: 15
V gene: TRBV5-1
J gene: TRBJ1-5
clone size: few
CDR3 DNA: TGCGCCAGCAGCCCCGGCCTCGACAGCAATCAGCCCCAGCATTTT
CDR3 protein: CASSPGLDSNQPQHF